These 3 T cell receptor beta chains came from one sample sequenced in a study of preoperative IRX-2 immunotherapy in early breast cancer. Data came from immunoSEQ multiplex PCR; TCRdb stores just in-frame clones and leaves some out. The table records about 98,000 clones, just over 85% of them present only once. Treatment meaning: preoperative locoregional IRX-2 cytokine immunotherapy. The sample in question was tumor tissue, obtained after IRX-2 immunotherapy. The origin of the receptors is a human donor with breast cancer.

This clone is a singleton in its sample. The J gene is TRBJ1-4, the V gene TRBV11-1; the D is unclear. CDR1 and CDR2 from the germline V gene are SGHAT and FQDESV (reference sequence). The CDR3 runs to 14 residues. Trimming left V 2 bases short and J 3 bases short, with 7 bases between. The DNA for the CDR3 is TGTGCCAGCAGCTTACTATCACCTAATGAAAAACTGTTTTTT. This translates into CASSLLSPNEKLFF.

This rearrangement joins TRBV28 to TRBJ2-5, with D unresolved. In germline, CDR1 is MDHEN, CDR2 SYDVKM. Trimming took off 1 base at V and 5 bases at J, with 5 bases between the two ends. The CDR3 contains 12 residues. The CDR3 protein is CASSLFKETQYF. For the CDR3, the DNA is TGTGCCAGCAGTTTATTTAAGGAGACCCAGTACTTC.

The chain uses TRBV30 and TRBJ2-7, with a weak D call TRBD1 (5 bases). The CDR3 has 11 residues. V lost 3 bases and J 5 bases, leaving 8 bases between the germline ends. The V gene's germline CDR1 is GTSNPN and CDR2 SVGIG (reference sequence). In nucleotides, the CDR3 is TGTGCCTGGAGAGGCAGGGACGAGCAGTACTTC. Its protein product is CAWRGRDEQYF.